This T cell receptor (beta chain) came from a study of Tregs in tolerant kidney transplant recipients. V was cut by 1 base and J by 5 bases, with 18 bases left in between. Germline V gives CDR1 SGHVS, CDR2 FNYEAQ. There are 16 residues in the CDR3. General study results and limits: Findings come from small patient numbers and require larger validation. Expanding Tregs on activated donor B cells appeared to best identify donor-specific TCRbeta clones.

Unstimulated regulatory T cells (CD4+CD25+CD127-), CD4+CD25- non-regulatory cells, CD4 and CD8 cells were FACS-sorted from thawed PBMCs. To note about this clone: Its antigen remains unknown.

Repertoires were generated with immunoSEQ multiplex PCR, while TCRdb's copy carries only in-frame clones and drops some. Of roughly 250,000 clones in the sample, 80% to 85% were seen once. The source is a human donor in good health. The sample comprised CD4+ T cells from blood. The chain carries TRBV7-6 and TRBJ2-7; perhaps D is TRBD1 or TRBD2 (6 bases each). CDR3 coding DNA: TGTGCCAGCAGCTTAGGTGGGGGGCTCCAACCCCACGAGCAGTACTTC. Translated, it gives CASSLGGGLQPHEQYF.